This T cell receptor beta chain was observed in a study of regulatory T cells in long-lasting Graves disease. Both iRepertoire HTBI primers and Arm-PCR of CDR3 regions were used to build the TCR beta libraries. TCRdb re-analysed the multiplex PCR reads in MiXCR, keeping a single row per CDR3 protein. The sample yields 450,000 to 600,000 distinct CDR3 sequences, roughly 13% seen once. This CDR3 is 19 amino acids long. Trimming removed 6 bases from V and 6 bases from J; junction bases left unmatched: 16. Sample time point: newly diagnosed GD, antithyroid drugs for less than 3 months. RNA extracted from PBMCs served as the sequencing template. EDTA tubes collected 9 to 9.5 milliliters of peripheral blood. This clonotype was counted ten times or more. This same sample was also part of a study on T cells in Graves' hyperthyroidism and ophthalmopathy. That work contributes: Patients were excluded because of uncontrolled infection, other autoimmune disease, pregnancy or lactation.

Source: peripheral blood mononuclear cells (PBMCs), taken at new diagnosis, from a patient treated with antithyroid drugs. The TCR comes from a man aged 30-40 years with Graves disease. This chain uses TRBV12-3 or TRBV12-4 with TRBJ2-2, with 13 bases matching TRBD2. CDR3 in amino acids: CASSPPPGTSGMLAGELFF. The CDR3 region has the DNA TGTGCCAGCAGCCCCCCTCCCGGGACTAGCGGGATGTTGGCCGGGGAGCTGTTTTTT.